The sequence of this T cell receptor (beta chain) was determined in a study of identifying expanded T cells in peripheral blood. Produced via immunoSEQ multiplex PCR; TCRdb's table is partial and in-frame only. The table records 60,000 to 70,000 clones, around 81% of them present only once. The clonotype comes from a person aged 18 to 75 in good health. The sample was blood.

CDR3 sequence reads: CAWSVWTDSEKLFF. In DNA form, the CDR3 reads TGTGCCTGGAGTGTCTGGACCGACTCCGAAAAACTGTTTTTT. The gene calls are TRBV30 and TRBJ1-4; D is unclear. The CDR3 is 14 amino acids. V lost 0 bases and J lost 8, with 13 bases in between. The germline V gene has CDR1 GTSNPN and CDR2 SVGIG (reference sequence).